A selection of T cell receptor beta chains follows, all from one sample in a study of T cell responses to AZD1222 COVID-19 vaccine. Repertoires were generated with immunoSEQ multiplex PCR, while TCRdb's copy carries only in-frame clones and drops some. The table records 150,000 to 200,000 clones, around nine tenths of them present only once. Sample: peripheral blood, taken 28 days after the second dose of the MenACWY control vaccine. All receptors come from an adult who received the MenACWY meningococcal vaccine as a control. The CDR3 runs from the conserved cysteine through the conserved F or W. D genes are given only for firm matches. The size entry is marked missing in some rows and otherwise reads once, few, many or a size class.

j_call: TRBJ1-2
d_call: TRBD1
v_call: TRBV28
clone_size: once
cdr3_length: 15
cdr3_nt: TGTGCCAGCATTTCCGGGACAGGGGGCCGACATGGCTACACCTTC
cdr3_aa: CASISGTGGRHGYTF

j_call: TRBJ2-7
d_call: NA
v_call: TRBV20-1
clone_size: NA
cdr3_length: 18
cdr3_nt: TGCAGTGCCAGTGGTGGGGGCCCGCAATCACGGACCTCCTACGAGCAGTACTTC
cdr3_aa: CSASGGGPQSRTSYEQYF

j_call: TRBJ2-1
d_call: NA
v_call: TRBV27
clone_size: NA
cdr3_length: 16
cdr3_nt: TGTGCCAGCAGTTTAGTTTCTGGGGGAGGCTACAATGAGCAGTTCTTC
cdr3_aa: CASSLVSGGGYNEQFF

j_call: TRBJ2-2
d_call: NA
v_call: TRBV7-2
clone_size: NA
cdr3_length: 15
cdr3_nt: TGTGCCAGCAGCTTAAGGGAGAGGCGGTCCTGGGAGCTGTTTTTT
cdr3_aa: CASSLRERRSWELFF

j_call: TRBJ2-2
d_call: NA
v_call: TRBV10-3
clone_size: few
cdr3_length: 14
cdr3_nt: TGTGCCATCAGGCCCGATTCCCCCACCGGGGAGCTGTTTTTT
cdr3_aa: CAIRPDSPTGELFF

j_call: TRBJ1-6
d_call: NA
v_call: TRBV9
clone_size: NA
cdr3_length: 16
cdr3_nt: TGTGCCAGCAGCGTAGCGAATCGGATCACTAATTCACCCCTCCACTTT
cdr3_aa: CASSVANRITNSPLHF

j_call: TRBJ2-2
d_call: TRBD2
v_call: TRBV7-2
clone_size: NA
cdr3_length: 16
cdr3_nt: TGTGCCAGCAGGCAAGGGACTAGCGGGAGACCCGGGGAGCTGTTTTTT
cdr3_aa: CASRQGTSGRPGELFF

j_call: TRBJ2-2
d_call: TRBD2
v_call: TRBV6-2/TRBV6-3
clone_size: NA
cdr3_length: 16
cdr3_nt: TGTGCCAGCAGCGGACTAGCGGGGGGGAACACCGGGGAGCTGTTTTTT
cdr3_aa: CASSGLAGGNTGELFF

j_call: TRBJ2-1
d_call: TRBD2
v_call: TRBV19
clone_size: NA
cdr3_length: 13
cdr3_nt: TGTGCCAGTAGTATAGTGAATGGGCGGGAGCTGTTCTTC
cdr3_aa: CASSIVNGRELFF

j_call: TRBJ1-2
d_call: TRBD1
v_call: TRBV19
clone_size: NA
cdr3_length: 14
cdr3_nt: TGTGCCAGTAGTGGGACAGGGGGGGACTATGGCTACACCTTC
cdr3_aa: CASSGTGGDYGYTF

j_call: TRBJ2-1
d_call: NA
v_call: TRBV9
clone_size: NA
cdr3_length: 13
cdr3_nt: TGTGCCAGCAGCGGGGGACAATACAATGAGCAGTTCTTC
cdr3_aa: CASSGGQYNEQFF

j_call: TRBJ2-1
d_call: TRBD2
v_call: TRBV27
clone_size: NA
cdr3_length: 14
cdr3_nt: TGTGCCAGCCGGGGACTAGCGGGAGGGAGTGAGCAGTTCTTC
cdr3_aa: CASRGLAGGSEQFF

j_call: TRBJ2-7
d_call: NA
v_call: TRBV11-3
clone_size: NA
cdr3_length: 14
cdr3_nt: TGTGCCAGCAGCTTCCCGGGCAGCTCCTACGAGCAGTACTTC
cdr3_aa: CASSFPGSSYEQYF

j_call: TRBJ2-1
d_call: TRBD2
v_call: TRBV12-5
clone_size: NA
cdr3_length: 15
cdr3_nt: TGTGCTAGTGGTTTGCGTAGCGGGACCTACAATGAGCAGTTCTTC
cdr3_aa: CASGLRSGTYNEQFF

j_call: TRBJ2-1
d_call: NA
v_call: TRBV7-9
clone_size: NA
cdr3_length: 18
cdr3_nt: TGTGCCAGCTCGGGGGGACAGGTCGATGAAAGCTCCTACAATGAGCAGTTCTTC
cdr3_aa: CASSGGQVDESSYNEQFF

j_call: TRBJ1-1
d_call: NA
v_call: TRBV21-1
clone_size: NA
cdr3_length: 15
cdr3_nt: TGTGCCAGCAGCAAAGTTAAACACATGAACACTGAAGCTTTCTTT
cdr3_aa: CASSKVKHMNTEAFF

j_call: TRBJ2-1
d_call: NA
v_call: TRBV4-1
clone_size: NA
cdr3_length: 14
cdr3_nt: TGCGCCAGCAGCCAAGAGCCCCAATGGCAGGAGCAGTTCTTC
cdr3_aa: CASSQEPQWQEQFF

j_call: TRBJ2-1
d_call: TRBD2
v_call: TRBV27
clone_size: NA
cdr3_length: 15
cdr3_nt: TGTGCCAGCAGGGTCCCTAGCGGGACGTACAATGAGCAGTTCTTC
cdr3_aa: CASRVPSGTYNEQFF

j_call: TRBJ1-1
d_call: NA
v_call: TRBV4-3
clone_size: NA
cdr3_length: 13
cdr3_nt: TGCGCCAGCAGCCAAGGGCTTGACAGAGAAGCTTTCTTT
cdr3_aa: CASSQGLDREAFF

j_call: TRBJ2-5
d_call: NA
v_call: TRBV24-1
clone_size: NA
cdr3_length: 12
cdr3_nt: TGTGCCACCAGTAACTTCGAAGAGACCCAGTACTTC
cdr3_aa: CATSNFEETQYF

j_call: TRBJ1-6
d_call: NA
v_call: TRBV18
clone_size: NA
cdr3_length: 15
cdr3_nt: TGTGCCAGCTCCCCCATCACAGGGAGCAATTCACCCCTCCACTTT
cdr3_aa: CASSPITGSNSPLHF

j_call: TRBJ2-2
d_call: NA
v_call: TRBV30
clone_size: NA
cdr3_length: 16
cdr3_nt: TGTGCCTGGAGTGTACCTGGGACCCTAAGGACCGGGGAGCTGTTTTTT
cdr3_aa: CAWSVPGTLRTGELFF

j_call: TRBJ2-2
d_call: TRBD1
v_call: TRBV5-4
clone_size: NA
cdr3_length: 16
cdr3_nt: TGTGCCAGCAGCCAAAGGACAGGGGGGGCGAGCGGGGAGCTGTTTTTT
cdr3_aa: CASSQRTGGASGELFF

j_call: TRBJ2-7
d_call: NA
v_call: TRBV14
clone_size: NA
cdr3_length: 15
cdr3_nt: TGTGCCAGCAGCAGCCTGAGGGCTAGCGCATACGAGCAGTACTTC
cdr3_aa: CASSSLRASAYEQYF

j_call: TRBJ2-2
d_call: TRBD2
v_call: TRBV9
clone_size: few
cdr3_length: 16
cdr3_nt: TGTGCCAGCAGCGACCAGCGGGAGTACGGCACCGGGGAGCTGTTTTTT
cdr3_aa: CASSDQREYGTGELFF

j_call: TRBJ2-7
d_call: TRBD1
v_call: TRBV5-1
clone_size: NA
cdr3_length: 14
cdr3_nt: TGCGCCAGCAGCTTGATAGGGGGCTTTGACGAGCAGTACTTC
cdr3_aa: CASSLIGGFDEQYF

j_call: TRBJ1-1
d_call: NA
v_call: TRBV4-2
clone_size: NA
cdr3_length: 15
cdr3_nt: TGTGCCAGCAGCCGGGACGGAGACGGGGACACTGAAGCTTTCTTT
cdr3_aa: CASSRDGDGDTEAFF

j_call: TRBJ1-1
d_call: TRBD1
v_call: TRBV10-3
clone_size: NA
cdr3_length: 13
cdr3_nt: TGTGCCATCAGCCTGACAGGGAACTCTGAAGCTTTCTTT
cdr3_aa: CAISLTGNSEAFF

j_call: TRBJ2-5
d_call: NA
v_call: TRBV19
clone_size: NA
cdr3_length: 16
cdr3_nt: TGTGCCAGTAGTATAGAAAAGGGGACAACCCAAGAGACCCAGTACTTC
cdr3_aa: CASSIEKGTTQETQYF

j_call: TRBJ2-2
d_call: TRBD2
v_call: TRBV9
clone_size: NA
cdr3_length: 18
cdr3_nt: TGTGCCAGCAGCGGCGCCGTGGGTAGCGGGATTAACACCGGGGAGCTGTTTTTT
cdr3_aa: CASSGAVGSGINTGELFF

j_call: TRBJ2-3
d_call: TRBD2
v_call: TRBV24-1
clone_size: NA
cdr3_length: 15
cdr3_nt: TGTGCCACCAGTCCCCTAGCGGGAGGTTGGGATACGCAGTATTTT
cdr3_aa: CATSPLAGGWDTQYF